This T cell receptor beta chain stems from a study of regulatory T cells in long-lasting Graves disease. About the research overall: Over-5-year antithyroid drug use with positive TSH receptor antibodies defined persistent Graves' disease in the study.

Ten or more counts support this clonotype. CDR3 regions were amplified by Arm-PCR using iRepertoire HTBI primers to build TCR beta libraries. In TCRdb, the multiplex PCR reads were re-called with MiXCR into one record per CDR3 protein. The data contain about 290,000 distinct CDR3 sequences, around 21% of them singletons. This sample's time point: persistent/refractory GD, antithyroid drugs over 5 years with positive TRAb. The TCR library was made from RNA that had been extracted from PBMCs in TRIzol. The material was peripheral blood mononuclear cells (PBMCs), obtained when the disease was refractory, from a patient treated with antithyroid drugs. The clonotype was recovered from a female donor with Graves disease.

The CDR3 here is CASSPRGTAAETQYF. In DNA form, the CDR3 reads TGTGCCAGCAGCCCTAGGGGGACAGCAGCTGAGACCCAGTACTTC. V and J are TRBV7-9 and TRBJ2-5; 7 positions agree with TRBD1. Looked up from germline, CDR1 is SEHNR and CDR2 is FQNEAQ (reference sequence). V gave up 5 bases and J gave up 5 bases; unmatched junction bases: 11. The CDR3 is 15 amino acids.